Listed below are T cell receptor beta chains from one sample, sequenced in a study of T cell responses to AZD1222 COVID-19 vaccine. Some clones are missing from TCRdb's copy, which holds only in-frame ones; the method was immunoSEQ multiplex PCR. The sample consists of tens of thousands of clones, roughly 90% of them appearing once. Here the sequenced sample was peripheral blood, taken 28 days after the second AZD1222 dose. The source of these receptors is an adult who received the AZD1222 COVID-19 vaccine. The CDR3 runs from the conserved cysteine through the conserved F or W. A D gene is named only where the DNA matches it firmly. The listing skips clone size in some rows; elsewhere it reads once, few, many or a size class.

J | V | size | D | DNA | CDR3
TRBJ1-2 | TRBV5-5 | - | TRBD1 | TGTGCCAGCAGCTTGGACGGGACAGGCTTAAACTATGGCTACACCTTC | CASSLDGTGLNYGYTF
TRBJ1-5 | TRBV11-2 | - | - | TGTGCCAGCAGCTTAGTAGGGGGACAGCCCCAGCATTTT | CASSLVGGQPQHF
TRBJ2-1 | TRBV6-2/TRBV6-3 | - | - | TGTGCCAGCAGTCCCGGGGGTTCCTACAATGAGCAGTTCTTC | CASSPGGSYNEQFF
TRBJ2-1 | TRBV2 | - | TRBD2 | TGTGCCAGCAGTGAATGGGGAGGGACTAGCGGGACCTCTTCCTACAATGAGCAGTTCTTC | CASSEWGGTSGTSSYNEQFF
TRBJ1-1 | TRBV3-1/TRBV3-2 | - | - | TGTGCCAGCAGCCAGGGCACAGGTGGCACTGAAGCTTTCTTT | CASSQGTGGTEAFF
TRBJ1-6 | TRBV2 | few | TRBD1 | TGTGCCAGCAGTGACGCAACAGGGGGTAGGGCACCCCTCCACTTT | CASSDATGGRAPLHF
TRBJ1-4 | TRBV30 | once | - | TGTGCCTGGACCCTAGGGGGGGCAACTAATGAAAAACTGTTTTTT | CAWTLGGATNEKLFF
TRBJ1-2 | TRBV11-3 | - | - | TGTGCCAGCAGCCTTCGACAGCCTAACTATGGCTACACCTTC | CASSLRQPNYGYTF
TRBJ1-5 | TRBV28 | - | TRBD1 | TGTGCCATCGGGACAGTCCCATTTGGCAATCAGCCCCAGCATTTT | CAIGTVPFGNQPQHF
TRBJ1-3 | TRBV9 | once | - | TGTGCCAGCAGCGTACAGCCCCACTCTGGAAACACCATATATTTT | CASSVQPHSGNTIYF
TRBJ1-2 | TRBV11-2 | once | - | TGTGCCAGCAGCCGAGAGGGGGATGGCTACACCTTC | CASSREGDGYTF
TRBJ1-2 | TRBV9 | - | - | TGTGCCAGCAGCGTAGTCGGGGGAAACTATGGCTACACCTTC | CASSVVGGNYGYTF
TRBJ2-1 | TRBV5-1 | - | TRBD2 | TGCGCCAGCAGCTTACTAGCGGGGCCCTACAATGAGCAGTTCTTC | CASSLLAGPYNEQFF
TRBJ2-7 | TRBV5-5 | - | TRBD2 | TGTGCCAGGAGCGGGACTTGGCACGAGCAGTACTTC | CARSGTWHEQYF
TRBJ1-5 | TRBV7-8 | once | - | TGTGCCAGCAGCTTAGGAGGGGCCCAGATGAATCAGCCCCAGCATTTT | CASSLGGAQMNQPQHF
TRBJ1-6 | TRBV5-1 | - | - | TGCGCCAGCAGCCTGGAAGGGGTTTCCTCCTATAATTCACCCCTCCACTTT | CASSLEGVSSYNSPLHF
TRBJ1-4 | TRBV2 | - | - | TGTGCCAGCAGTGTGGTAGAGCTTAATGAAAAACTGTTTTTT | CASSVVELNEKLFF
TRBJ1-6 | TRBV4-3 | - | - | TGCGCCAGCAGCCAAGAGCTGGACAAGCGTCATTCACCCCTCCACTTT | CASSQELDKRHSPLHF
TRBJ1-1 | TRBV29-1 | - | - | TGCAGCGCGGGGACAAGGAACACTGAAGCTTTCTTT | CSAGTRNTEAFF
TRBJ2-1 | TRBV30 | - | TRBD2 | TGTGCCTGGAGTGGCCTAACTAGCGGGAGCCACAATGAGCAGTTCTTC | CAWSGLTSGSHNEQFF
TRBJ2-7 | TRBV11-2 | once | - | TGTGCCAGCAGCTTAGATCGGGTCAGCTACTCCTACGAGCAGTACTTC | CASSLDRVSYSYEQYF
TRBJ1-3 | TRBV5-5 | - | - | TGTGCCAGCAGCTTGGGGTCCGCTGCCTCTGGAAACACCATATATTTT | CASSLGSAASGNTIYF
TRBJ2-7 | TRBV29-1 | - | - | TGCAGCGTTGAACAGGGGGGCTACGAGCAGTACTTC | CSVEQGGYEQYF
TRBJ2-3 | TRBV6-8 | - | TRBD2 | TGTGCCAGCAGTTACTCTCTTCCGGGACTAGCGGGGGGGCAGTCGCAGTATTTT | CASSYSLPGLAGGQSQYF
TRBJ2-7 | TRBV25-1 | - | - | TGTGCCAGCAGTGAAATAGGGGCCTACGAGCAGTACTTC | CASSEIGAYEQYF
TRBJ1-3 | TRBV12-3/TRBV12-4 | - | - | TGTGCCAGCACCTTTGCTGGAAACACCATATATTTT | CASTFAGNTIYF
TRBJ2-1 | TRBV11-2 | - | - | TGTGCCAGCAGCCCAAGACTATCCTACAATGAGCAGTTCTTC | CASSPRLSYNEQFF
TRBJ2-7 | TRBV7-2 | - | - | TGTGCCAGCAGTCTAAGCGCCCTCGGGGAGGTTGGCTACGAGCAGTACTTC | CASSLSALGEVGYEQYF
TRBJ1-1 | TRBV7-9 | - | TRBD1 | TGTGCCAGCAGCTCGACGACAGGGTCAAACACTGAAGCTTTCTTT | CASSSTTGSNTEAFF
TRBJ1-1 | TRBV20-1 | - | TRBD1 | TGCAGTGCTAGTAGGGGACAGGGACTAGCTTTCTTT | CSASRGQGLAFF
TRBJ2-1 | TRBV4-2 | - | TRBD2 | TGTGCCAGCAGCCAAGATTCCGATTATAGCGGGGGGGGTCCGTTCTTC | CASSQDSDYSGGGPFF
TRBJ2-1 | TRBV9 | - | TRBD2 | TGTGCCAGCAGCGAAGGACTAGCGGGACTCAATGAGCAGTTCTTC | CASSEGLAGLNEQFF
TRBJ2-3 | TRBV7-7 | once | TRBD1 | TGTGCTAGCAGCTTGACAGGGGGGCTCCCAGATACGCAGTATTTT | CASSLTGGLPDTQYF
TRBJ1-4 | TRBV15 | - | - | TGTGCCACCAGCCCCCCCAAGGGGGGGGCAGACGCTGAAAAACTGTTTTTT | CATSPPKGGADAEKLFF
TRBJ1-5 | TRBV6-2/TRBV6-3 | - | - | TGTGCCAGCAGTCCAGGACATCAGGGGTTTCAGCCCCAGCATTTT | CASSPGHQGFQPQHF
TRBJ2-7 | TRBV3-1/TRBV3-2 | - | TRBD1 | TGTGCCAGCAGCCCCGGGACAGCATACGAGCAGTACTTC | CASSPGTAYEQYF
TRBJ1-6 | TRBV14 | - | TRBD1 | TGTGCCAGCAATGCAGGGGGTAATTCACCCCTCCACTTT | CASNAGGNSPLHF
TRBJ2-2 | TRBV7-8 | - | - | TGTGCCAGCAGCAGAGACTTCGACGGGGAGCTGTTTTTT | CASSRDFDGELFF
TRBJ1-1 | TRBV4-1 | - | TRBD1 | TGCGCCAGCAGCCAAGCCCGGGACAGCAACACTGAAGCTTTCTTT | CASSQARDSNTEAFF
TRBJ2-7 | TRBV6-5 | - | - | TGTGCCAGCAGTTGGGACGGGTACGAGCAGTACTTC | CASSWDGYEQYF
TRBJ1-4 | TRBV4-1 | - | TRBD1 | TGCGCCAGCAGCCGTGTCCCGGGACAGGGGGGGCCTAATGAAAAACTGTTTTTT | CASSRVPGQGGPNEKLFF
TRBJ1-1 | TRBV5-1 | once | - | TGCGCCAGCAGCTTGGCTGGGGCGCGGAACACTGAAGCTTTCTTT | CASSLAGARNTEAFF
TRBJ1-5 | TRBV28 | - | TRBD1 | TGTGCCAGCAGTTCGACAGGGGGCCCCGAGGAGCCCCAGCATTTT | CASSSTGGPEEPQHF